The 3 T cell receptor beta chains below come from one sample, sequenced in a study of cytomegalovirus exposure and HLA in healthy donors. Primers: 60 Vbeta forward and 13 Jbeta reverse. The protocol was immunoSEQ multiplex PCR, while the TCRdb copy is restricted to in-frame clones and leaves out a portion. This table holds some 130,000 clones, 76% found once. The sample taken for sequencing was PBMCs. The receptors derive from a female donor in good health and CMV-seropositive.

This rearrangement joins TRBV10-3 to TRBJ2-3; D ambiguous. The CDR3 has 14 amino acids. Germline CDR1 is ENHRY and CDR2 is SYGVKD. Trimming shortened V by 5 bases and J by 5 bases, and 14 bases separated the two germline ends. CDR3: CAISSPGPRDTQYF. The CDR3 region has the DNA TGTGCCATCAGTAGCCCAGGCCCTCGAGATACGCAGTATTTT.

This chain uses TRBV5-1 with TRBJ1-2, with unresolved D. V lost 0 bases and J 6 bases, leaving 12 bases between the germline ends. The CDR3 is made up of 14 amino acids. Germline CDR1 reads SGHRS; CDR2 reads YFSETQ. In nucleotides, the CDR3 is TGCGCCAGCAGCTTGGTCACACAATTGGATGGCTACACCTTC. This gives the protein CASSLVTQLDGYTF.

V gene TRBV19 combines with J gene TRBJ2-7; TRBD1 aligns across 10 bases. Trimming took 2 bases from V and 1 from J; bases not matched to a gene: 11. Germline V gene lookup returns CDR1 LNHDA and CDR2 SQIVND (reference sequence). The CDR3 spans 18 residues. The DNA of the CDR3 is TGTGCCAGTAGTATACGTTCCGGGACAGGGGCCCAATCCTACGAGCAGTACTTC. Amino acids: CASSIRSGTGAQSYEQYF.